This T cell receptor beta chain was recovered during a study of a mutant IDH1 vaccine in newly diagnosed glioma. Study-wide background: Weeks 1, 3, 5, 7, 11, 15, 19 and 23 were when patients received their eight vaccinations. General observations from the study: Altogether, about 93% of patients exhibited vaccine-induced immune responses.

CDR1 and CDR2 from the germline V gene are SSHAT and FNYEAQ (reference sequence). The CDR3 contains 9 residues. Note on this clone: What it recognizes is unknown.

Generated by immunoSEQ multiplex PCR, the TCRdb table keeps only in-frame clones and is missing some. This table holds roughly 42,000 clones, roughly 88% found once. Time point denoted: week 5, during vaccination. The investigators gave 300 ug of mutant IDH1 20-mer peptide in each vaccine dose, together with topical imiquimod. This specimen consisted of PBMCs, obtained from a glioma patient whose treatment included an IDH1 peptide vaccine. This clonotype originated in a man between 40 and 49 years old with glioma. The gene calls are TRBV7-7 and TRBJ2-7; no firm D call. CDR3 sequence: CAKLREQYF. The CDR3 DNA reads as TGTGCTAAACTTAGGGAGCAGTACTTC. Variable domain in full (rest from reference TRBV7-7 and TRBJ2-7): GAGVSQSPRYKVTKRGQDVTLRCDPISSHATLYWYQQALGQGPEFLTYFNYEAQPDKSGLPSDRFSAERPEGSISTLTIQRTEQRDSAMYRCAKLREQYFGPGTRLTVT.